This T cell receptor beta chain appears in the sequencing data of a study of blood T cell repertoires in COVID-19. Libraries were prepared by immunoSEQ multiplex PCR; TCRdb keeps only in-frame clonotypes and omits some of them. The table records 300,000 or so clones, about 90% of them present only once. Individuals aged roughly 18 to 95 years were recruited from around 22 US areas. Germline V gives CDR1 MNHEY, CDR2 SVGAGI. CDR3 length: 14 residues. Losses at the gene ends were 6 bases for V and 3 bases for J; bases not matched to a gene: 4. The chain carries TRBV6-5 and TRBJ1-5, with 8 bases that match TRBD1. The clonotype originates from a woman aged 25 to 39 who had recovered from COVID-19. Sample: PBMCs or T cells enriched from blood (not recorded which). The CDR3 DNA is TGTGCCAGCAGCCACAGGGGGTTCAATCAGCCCCAGCATTTT. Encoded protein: CASSHRGFNQPQHF.